The 24 T cell receptor beta chains given below trace back to one sample, sequenced in a study of blood T cells in healthy people across ages. PCR was performed a second time for about 7 to 12 cycles using a sample-barcoded 5' primer and a J-beta primer mix. TCRdb reanalysed the 5' RACE reads using MiXCR and keeps one entry per CDR3 protein. The data contain about 1.4 million distinct CDR3 sequences, approximately 60% of them seen just once; the ten biggest clones take up about 6.3%. The sample taken for sequencing was blood. These receptors all come from a man younger than 35 in good health.

The rearrangement uses TRBV29-1 and TRBJ2-1; D unresolved. Germline loops: CDR1 SQVTM, CDR2 ANQGSEA. The CDR3 consists of 12 residues. V lost 6 bases and J lost 3, with 9 bases in between. Here the CDR3 reads CSVDDFYNEQFF. Written as DNA, the CDR3 is TGCAGCGTGGATGACTTCTACAATGAGCAGTTCTTC.

This clonotype occurred a few times. This sequence joins TRBV27 and TRBJ1-2; weak D call: TRBD1 (5 bases). The CDR3 totals 12 residues. CDR1 is MNHEY and CDR2 is SMNVEV in the germline V gene (reference sequence). The V gene lost 8 bases and the J gene lost 5 bases, with 12 bases spanning the gap. In nucleotides, the CDR3 is TGTGCCAGCGGGGACCAGTTTTATGGCTACACCTTC. Translation gives CASGDQFYGYTF.

V usage is TRBV28 and J usage is TRBJ2-1; D unclear. There are 12 residues in the CDR3. CDR1 and CDR2 from the germline V gene are MDHEN and SYDVKM. Trimming left V 8 bases short and J 8 bases short, with 13 bases between. The CDR3 is CASGPVGYEQFF. CDR3 nucleotide sequence: TGTGCCAGCGGGCCCGTGGGGTATGAGCAGTTCTTC.

The J gene is TRBJ1-2, the V gene TRBV25-1; D is unclear. There are 16 residues in the CDR3. The V end was cut by 9 bases, the J end by 8 bases, with 28 bases between. Germline assignment: CDR1 MGHDK and CDR2 SYGVNS. The CDR3 reads CARNYPPTEDPEGYTF. In DNA form, the CDR3 reads TGTGCCAGAAATTACCCCCCGACGGAGGACCCGGAGGGCTACACCTTC.

The rearrangement joins TRBV7-9 to TRBJ1-5; D is possibly TRBD1 (6 bases). There are 15 residues in the CDR3. Between the trimmed V and J ends, which lost 5 bases and 4 bases, there was a span of 15 bases. CDR1 is SEHNR, CDR2 FQNEAQ, per germline (reference sequence). For the CDR3, the DNA is TGTGCCAGCAGCGTCGAGGGGGTCGGAAATCAGCCCCAGCATTTT. Its protein product is CASSVEGVGNQPQHF.

V and J are TRBV7-2 and TRBJ1-5; D is uncertain. The V end was cut by 1 base, the J end by 7 bases, with 11 bases between. This CDR3 spans 14 amino acids. Per germline, CDR1 SGHTA and CDR2 FQGNSA. The CDR3 reads CASSLEQQGQPQHF. Here the CDR3 DNA reads TGTGCCAGCAGCTTAGAACAGCAAGGACAGCCCCAGCATTTT.

This clonotype was picked up a small number of times. The chain has TRBV11-2 and TRBJ2-6; no definite D call. Trimming stripped 3 bases from V and 1 base from J, with 7 bases between. Germline CDR1 is SGHAT and CDR2 is FQNNGV. The length of the CDR3 is 15 residues. The CDR3, as DNA: TGTGCCAGCAGCTTTCGGGTTTCTGGGGCCAACGTCCTGACTTTC. Its protein product is CASSFRVSGANVLTF.

The V call is TRBV7-2, the J call TRBJ2-2, with D unresolved. Germline V gene sequence: CDR1 SGHTA, CDR2 FQGNSA. With 3 bases removed from V and 2 bases from J, the gap between germline ends came to 13 bases. This CDR3 spans 16 amino acids. Here the CDR3 DNA reads TGTGCCAGCAGCTTTATAGGGCCCCCAAACACCGGGGAGCTGTTTTTT. Its translation is CASSFIGPPNTGELFF.

This sequence joins TRBV18 and TRBJ2-7; no reliable D call. V dropped 5 bases and J dropped 3 bases, with 11 bases sitting between them. Per germline, CDR1 KGHSH and CDR2 LQKENI. The CDR3 extends over 13 amino acids. CDR3 protein: CASSASYLYEQYF. The CDR3 bases are TGTGCCAGCTCAGCGAGTTACCTCTACGAGCAGTACTTC.

The sample holds a few counts of this clonotype. This chain joins TRBV4-1 and TRBJ2-3; D is possibly TRBD2 (7 bases). The length of the CDR3 is 16 residues. Trimming cost V 4 bases and J 1 base, with 15 bases left between them. Per the germline V gene, CDR1 is MGHRA and CDR2 is YSYEKL. This CDR3 reads CASSRLGGAGTDTQYF. CDR3 nucleotides: TGCGCCAGCAGCCGACTTGGGGGGGCCGGCACAGATACGCAGTATTTT.

The chain combines TRBV6-2 or TRBV6-3 with TRBJ2-2; unclear D gene. Trimming stripped 6 bases from V and 7 bases from J, with 9 bases between. The length of the CDR3 is 12 residues. CDR1 and CDR2 from the germline V gene are MNHEY and SVGEGT. The CDR3: CASRYIGGELFF. Written as DNA, the CDR3 is TGTGCCAGCAGGTATATCGGCGGGGAGCTGTTTTTT.

This clonotype appeared a single time. The rearrangement joins TRBV7-9 to TRBJ2-1; D might be TRBD1 (6 bases). Trimming took off 8 bases at V and 8 bases at J, with 10 bases between the two ends. In germline, CDR1 is SEHNR, CDR2 FQNEAQ (reference sequence). This CDR3 comprises 11 residues. CDR3 bases: TGTGCCAGCGGGTACAGGGATGAGCAGTTCTTC. Its protein product is CASGYRDEQFF.

V and J are TRBV7-6 and TRBJ2-7, with D possibly TRBD1 on 5 matching bases. Trimming shortened V by 1 base and J by 6 bases, and 13 bases separated the two germline ends. The CDR3 has 14 residues. The V gene's germline CDR1 is SGHVS and CDR2 FNYEAQ. The CDR3 DNA reads TGTGCCAGCAGCTTAGGAGCAGGGAAGCGCGAGCAGTACTTC. It translates to CASSLGAGKREQYF.

The CDR3 nucleotides are TGCAGTGCCCCGGCTCCGGGGAACCACGAGCAGTACTTC. Residues: CSAPAPGNHEQYF. This chain uses TRBV20-1 with TRBJ2-7, with D possibly TRBD2 on 5 matching bases. The V gene lost 6 bases and the J gene lost 5 bases, with 17 bases spanning the gap. Per germline, CDR1 DFQATT and CDR2 SNEGSKA (reference sequence). The CDR3 spans 13 residues.

The chain combines TRBV4-3 with TRBJ1-2; the D is unclear. This CDR3 has 18 amino acids. Trimming stripped 0 bases from V and 7 bases from J, with 24 bases between. The germline gives CDR1 LGHNA, CDR2 YSLEER. The CDR3 loop reads CASSQDRWALIRTSGYTF. DNA of the CDR3: TGCGCCAGCAGCCAAGATCGTTGGGCCCTAATACGCACGAGTGGCTACACCTTC.

The rearrangement uses TRBV29-1 and TRBJ1-2; D possibly corresponds to TRBD1 (6 bases). The CDR3 is 12 residues long. CDR1 and CDR2 from the germline V gene are SQVTM and ANQGSEA. With 6 bases removed from V and 7 bases from J, the gap between germline ends came to 15 bases. CDR3 nucleotides: TGCAGCGTCCCATTCATGGGGGCTGGCTACACCTTC. Its protein product is CSVPFMGAGYTF.

This chain links TRBV20-1 with TRBJ2-4; D unresolved. The end of the DNA fits TRBJ2-7 better, so the J call may be wrong. From germline, CDR1 is DFQATT and CDR2 SNEGSKA (reference sequence). The CDR3 is 15 residues long. The CDR3 loop reads CSARDHGRNPDEQYF. CDR3 nucleotide sequence: TGCAGTGCTAGAGATCATGGCCGAAATCCCGACGAGCAGTACTTC.

The chain employs TRBV29-1 and TRBJ2-1, with D tentatively TRBD2 (5 bases). Trimming took off 4 bases at V and 7 bases at J, with 17 bases between the two ends. CDR3 length: 14 residues. CDR1 is SQVTM, CDR2 ANQGSEA, per germline. CDR3 DNA: TGCAGCGTTGGTGCGGACTCCGATGGTAATGAGCAGTTCTTC. Its protein is CSVGADSDGNEQFF.

The chain couples TRBV2 to TRBJ1-2, with D tentatively TRBD1 (5 bases). The V end lost 0 bases, the J end lost 8 bases, and 13 bases lay between the germline ends. Germline lookup yields CDR1 SNHLY and CDR2 FYNNEI. The CDR3 length is 14 residues. CDR3 loop: CASSEARRVEGYTF. The CDR3 DNA reads as TGTGCCAGCAGTGAAGCGCGCAGGGTGGAAGGCTACACCTTC. The full variable domain, completed using reference TRBV2 and TRBJ1-2, is EPEVTQTPSHQVTQMGQEVILRCVPISNHLYFYWYRQILGQKVEFLVSFYNNEISEKSEIFDDQFSVERPDGSNFTLKIRSTKLEDSAMYFCASSEARRVEGYTFGSGTRLTVV.

This rearrangement joins TRBV11-2 to TRBJ2-1; 12 nucleotides align to TRBD2. The CDR3 totals 15 residues. The germline V gene has CDR1 SGHAT and CDR2 FQNNGV. Trimming removed 1 base from V and 6 bases from J; junction bases left unmatched: 1. For the CDR3, the DNA is TGTGCCAGCAGCTTAGTACTAGCGGGGGGCAATGAGCAGTTCTTC. This translates into CASSLVLAGGNEQFF.

The chain couples TRBV12-3 or TRBV12-4 to TRBJ1-1; the D is unclear. Trimming stripped 1 base from V and 8 bases from J, with 8 bases between. CDR3 length equals 12 residues. In DNA, the CDR3 is TGTGCCAGCAGTTTAGGAGGGCAGGAAGCTTTCTTT. Its translation is CASSLGGQEAFF.

The chain combines TRBV6-2 or TRBV6-3 with TRBJ2-5, with 7 bases identical to TRBD1. Germline loops: CDR1 MNHEY, CDR2 SVGEGT. With 0 bases clipped from V and 13 bases from J, the junction kept 8 bases outside the gene matches. The CDR3 has 13 amino acids. CDR3 coding DNA: TGTGCCAGCAGTTACTCGATAAAGGGACAGCCGTACTTC. It specifies CASSYSIKGQPYF.

This clonotype came up a few times. The rearrangement links TRBV7-2 to TRBJ2-7; 7 bases fit TRBD1. This CDR3 has 16 residues. V shed 5 bases, J shed 3 bases, and the junction held 13 bases outside the gene matches. Germline CDR1 SGHTA, CDR2 FQGNSA. This CDR3 is CASSRGGTLASYEQYF. The DNA of the CDR3 is TGTGCCAGCAGCCGAGGGGGCACATTAGCGAGCTACGAGCAGTACTTC.

The J gene is TRBJ2-3, the V gene TRBV20-1, with TRBD2 identical over 8 bases. Germline assignment: CDR1 DFQATT and CDR2 SNEGSKA (reference sequence). CDR3 length equals 14 residues. The CDR3 DNA reads as TGCAGCAACGCTCTTCGGGAGGGGACGGATACGCAGTATTTT. It encodes CSNALREGTDTQYF.